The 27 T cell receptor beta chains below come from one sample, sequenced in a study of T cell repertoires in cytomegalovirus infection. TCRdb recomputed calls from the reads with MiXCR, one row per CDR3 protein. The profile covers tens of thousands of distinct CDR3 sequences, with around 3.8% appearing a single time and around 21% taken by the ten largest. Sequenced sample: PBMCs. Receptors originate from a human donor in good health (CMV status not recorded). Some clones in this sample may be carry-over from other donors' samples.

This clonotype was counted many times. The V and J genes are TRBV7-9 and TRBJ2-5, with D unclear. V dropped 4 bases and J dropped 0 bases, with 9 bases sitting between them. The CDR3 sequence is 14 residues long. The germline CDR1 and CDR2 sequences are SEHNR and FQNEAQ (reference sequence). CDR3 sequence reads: CASSSENYQETQYF. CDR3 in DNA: TGTGCCAGCAGCTCTGAGAATTACCAAGAGACCCAGTACTTC.

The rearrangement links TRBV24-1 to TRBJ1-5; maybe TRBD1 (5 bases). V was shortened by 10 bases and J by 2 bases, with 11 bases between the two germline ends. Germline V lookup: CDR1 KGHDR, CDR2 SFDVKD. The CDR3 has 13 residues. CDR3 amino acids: CATSATGNQPQHF. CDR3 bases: TGTGCCACTTCCGCGACAGGCAATCAGCCCCAGCATTTT.

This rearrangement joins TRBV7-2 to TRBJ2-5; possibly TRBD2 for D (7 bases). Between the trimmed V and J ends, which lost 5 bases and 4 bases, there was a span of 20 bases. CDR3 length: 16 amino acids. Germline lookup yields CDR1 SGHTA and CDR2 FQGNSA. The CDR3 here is CASSAGGGGGGETQYF. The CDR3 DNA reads TGTGCCAGCAGCGCCGGCGGGGGCGGGGGTGGAGAGACCCAGTACTTC.

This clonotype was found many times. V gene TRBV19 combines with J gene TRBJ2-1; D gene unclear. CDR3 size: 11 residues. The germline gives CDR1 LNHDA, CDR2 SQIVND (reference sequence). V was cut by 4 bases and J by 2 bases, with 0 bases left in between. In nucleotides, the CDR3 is TGTGCCAGTAGTACCTACAATGAGCAGTTCTTC. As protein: CASSTYNEQFF.

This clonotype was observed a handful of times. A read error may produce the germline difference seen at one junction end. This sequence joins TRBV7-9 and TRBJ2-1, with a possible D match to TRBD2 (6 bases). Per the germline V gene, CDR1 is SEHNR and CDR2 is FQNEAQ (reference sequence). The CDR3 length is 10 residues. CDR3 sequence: CASSLEGGTF. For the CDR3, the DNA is TGTGCCAGCAGCCTGGAGGGCGGGACCTTC. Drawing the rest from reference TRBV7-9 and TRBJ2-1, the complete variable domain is DTGVSQNPRHKITKRGQNVTFRCDPISEHNRLYWYRQTLGQGPEFLTYFQNEAQLEKSRLLSDRFSAERPKGSFSTLEIQRTEQGDSAMYLCASSLEGGTFGPGTRLTVL.

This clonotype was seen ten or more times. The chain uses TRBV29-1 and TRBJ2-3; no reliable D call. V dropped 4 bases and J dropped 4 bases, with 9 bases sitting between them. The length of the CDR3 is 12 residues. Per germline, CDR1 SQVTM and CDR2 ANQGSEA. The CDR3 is CSVGPGSDTQYF. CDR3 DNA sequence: TGCAGCGTTGGGCCGGGTTCAGATACGCAGTATTTT.

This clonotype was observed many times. DNA of the CDR3: TGTGCCAGCAGCGAACTAGGATCAAGCTCCTACGAGCAGTACTTC. It yields the protein CASSELGSSSYEQYF. The chain has TRBV6-2 or TRBV6-3 and TRBJ2-7; maybe TRBD2 (5 bases). Trimming stripped 6 bases from V and 0 bases from J, with 15 bases between. There are 15 residues in the CDR3. CDR1 and CDR2 from the germline V gene are MNHEY and SVGEGT.

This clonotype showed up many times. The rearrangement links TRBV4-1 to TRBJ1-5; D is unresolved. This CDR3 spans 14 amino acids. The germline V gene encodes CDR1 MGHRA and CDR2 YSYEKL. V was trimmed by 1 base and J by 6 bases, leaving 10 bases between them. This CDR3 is CASSQVASGQPQHF. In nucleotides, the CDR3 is TGCGCCAGCAGCCAAGTCGCGAGTGGTCAGCCCCAGCATTTT.

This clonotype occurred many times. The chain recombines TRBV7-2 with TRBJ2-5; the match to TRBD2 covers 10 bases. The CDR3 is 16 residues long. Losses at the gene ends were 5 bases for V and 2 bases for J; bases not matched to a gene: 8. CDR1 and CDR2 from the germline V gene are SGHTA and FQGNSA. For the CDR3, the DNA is TGTGCCAGCAGCCCAGTAGCGGGGGGATTTCAAGAGACCCAGTACTTC. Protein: CASSPVAGGFQETQYF.

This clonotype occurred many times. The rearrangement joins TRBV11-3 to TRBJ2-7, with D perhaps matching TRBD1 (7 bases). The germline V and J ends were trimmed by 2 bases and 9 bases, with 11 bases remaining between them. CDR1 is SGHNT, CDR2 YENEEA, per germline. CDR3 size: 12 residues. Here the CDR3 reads CASSLQGGVQYF. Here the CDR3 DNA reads TGTGCCAGCAGCTTACAGGGGGGAGTGCAGTACTTC.

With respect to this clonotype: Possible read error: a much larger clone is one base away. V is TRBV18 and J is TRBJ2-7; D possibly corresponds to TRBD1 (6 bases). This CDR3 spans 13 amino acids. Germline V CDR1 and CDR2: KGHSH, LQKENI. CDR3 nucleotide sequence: TGTGTCAGCTCACCGATGACAGGAGACGAGCAGTACTTC. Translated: CVSSPMTGDEQYF.

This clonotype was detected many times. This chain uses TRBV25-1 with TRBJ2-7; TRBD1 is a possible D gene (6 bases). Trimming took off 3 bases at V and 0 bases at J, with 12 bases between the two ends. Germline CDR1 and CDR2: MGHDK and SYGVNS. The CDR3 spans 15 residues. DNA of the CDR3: TGTGCCAGCAGTGATGCCGGGACACTCTCCTACGAGCAGTACTTC. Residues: CASSDAGTLSYEQYF.

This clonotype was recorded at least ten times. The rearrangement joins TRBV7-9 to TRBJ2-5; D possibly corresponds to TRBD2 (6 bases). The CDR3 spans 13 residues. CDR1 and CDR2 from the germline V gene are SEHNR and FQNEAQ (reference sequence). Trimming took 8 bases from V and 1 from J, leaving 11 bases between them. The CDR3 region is CASSEGLQETQYF. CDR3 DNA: TGTGCCAGCTCGGAGGGACTCCAAGAGACCCAGTACTTC.

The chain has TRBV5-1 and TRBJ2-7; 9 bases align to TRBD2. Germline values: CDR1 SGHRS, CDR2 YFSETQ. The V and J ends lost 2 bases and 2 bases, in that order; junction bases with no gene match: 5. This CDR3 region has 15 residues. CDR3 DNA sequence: TGCGCCAGCAGCTTAGTTAGCGGGAGCCCCTACGAGCAGTACTTC. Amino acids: CASSLVSGSPYEQYF.

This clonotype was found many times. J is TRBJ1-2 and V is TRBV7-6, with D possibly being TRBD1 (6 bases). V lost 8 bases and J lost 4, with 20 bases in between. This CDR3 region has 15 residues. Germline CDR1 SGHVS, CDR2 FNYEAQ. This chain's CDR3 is CASGVGAELVYGYTF. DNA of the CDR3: TGTGCCAGCGGAGTGGGGGCCGAGCTCGTCTATGGCTACACCTTC.

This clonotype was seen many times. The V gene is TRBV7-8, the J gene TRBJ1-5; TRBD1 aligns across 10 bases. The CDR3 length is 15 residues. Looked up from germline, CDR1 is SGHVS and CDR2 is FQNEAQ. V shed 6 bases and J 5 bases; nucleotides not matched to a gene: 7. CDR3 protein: CASRPGTGADQPQHF. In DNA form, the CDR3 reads TGTGCCAGCAGGCCCGGGACAGGGGCCGATCAGCCCCAGCATTTT.

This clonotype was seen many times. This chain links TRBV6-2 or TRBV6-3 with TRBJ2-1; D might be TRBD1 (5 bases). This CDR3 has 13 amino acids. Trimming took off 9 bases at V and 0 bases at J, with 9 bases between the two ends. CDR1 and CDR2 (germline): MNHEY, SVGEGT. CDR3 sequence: CASVRDSYNEQFF. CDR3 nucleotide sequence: TGTGCCAGTGTCAGGGACTCCTACAATGAGCAGTTCTTC.

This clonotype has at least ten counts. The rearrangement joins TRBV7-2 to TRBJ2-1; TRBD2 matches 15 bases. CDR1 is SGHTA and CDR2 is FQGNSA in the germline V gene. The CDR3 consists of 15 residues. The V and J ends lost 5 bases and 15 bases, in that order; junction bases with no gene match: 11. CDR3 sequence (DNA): TGTGCCAGCAGCACTCGGACTAGCGGGGGGGCCGAGTGGTTCTTC. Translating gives CASSTRTSGGAEWFF.

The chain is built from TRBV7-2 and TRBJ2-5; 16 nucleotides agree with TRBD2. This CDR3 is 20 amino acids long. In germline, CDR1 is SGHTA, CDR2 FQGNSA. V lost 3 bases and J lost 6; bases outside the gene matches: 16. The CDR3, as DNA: TGTGCCAGCAGCTTCCGGGGGACTAGCGGGAGGGCCCTGGGTGGGAAGACCCAGTACTTC. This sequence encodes CASSFRGTSGRALGGKTQYF.

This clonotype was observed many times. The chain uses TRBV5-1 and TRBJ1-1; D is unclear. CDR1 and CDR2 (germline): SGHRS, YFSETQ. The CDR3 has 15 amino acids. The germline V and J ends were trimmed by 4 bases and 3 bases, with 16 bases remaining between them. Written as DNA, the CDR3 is TGCGCCAGCAGCCAAAACCGCGTAGCGGACACTGAAGCTTTCTTT. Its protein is CASSQNRVADTEAFF. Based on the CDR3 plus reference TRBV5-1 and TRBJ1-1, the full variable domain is KAGVTQTPRYLIKTRGQQVTLSCSPISGHRSVSWYQQTPGQGLQFLFEYFSETQRNKGNFPGRFSGRQFSNSRSEMNVSTLELGDSALYLCASSQNRVADTEAFFGQGTRLTVV.

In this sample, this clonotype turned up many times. The CDR3 loop reads CASSLTVMNTEAFF. As DNA, the CDR3 is TGTGCCAGCAGTTTAACAGTAATGAACACTGAAGCTTTCTTT. The V gene is TRBV28, the J gene TRBJ1-1; D gene uncertain. In germline, CDR1 is MDHEN, CDR2 SYDVKM. The CDR3 sequence is 14 residues long. Trimming removed 2 bases from V and 0 bases from J, with 7 bases in between.

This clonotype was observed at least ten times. CDR3 DNA: TGTGCCAGCAGGAGGGCCCACGAGCAGTACTTC. The encoded protein is CASRRAHEQYF. The chain is built from TRBV6-6 and TRBJ2-7; a weak D match, TRBD2 (5 bases). The CDR3 is 11 amino acids. V was pared by 6 bases and J by 5 bases, with 8 bases between. Per the germline V gene, CDR1 is MNHNY and CDR2 is SVGAGI (reference sequence).

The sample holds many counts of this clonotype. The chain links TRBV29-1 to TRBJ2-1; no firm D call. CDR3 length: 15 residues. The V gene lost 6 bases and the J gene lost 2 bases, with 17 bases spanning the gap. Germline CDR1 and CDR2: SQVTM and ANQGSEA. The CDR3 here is CSVIDHLSPYNEQFF. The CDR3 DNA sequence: TGCAGCGTCATCGACCATTTAAGTCCCTACAATGAGCAGTTCTTC.

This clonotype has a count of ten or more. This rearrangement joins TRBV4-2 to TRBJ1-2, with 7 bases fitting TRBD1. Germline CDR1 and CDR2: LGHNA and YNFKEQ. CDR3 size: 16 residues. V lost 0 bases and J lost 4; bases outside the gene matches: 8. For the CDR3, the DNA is TGTGCCAGCAGCCAAGAGGCAGGGGGGGGGGTCTATGGCTACACCTTC. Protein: CASSQEAGGGVYGYTF.

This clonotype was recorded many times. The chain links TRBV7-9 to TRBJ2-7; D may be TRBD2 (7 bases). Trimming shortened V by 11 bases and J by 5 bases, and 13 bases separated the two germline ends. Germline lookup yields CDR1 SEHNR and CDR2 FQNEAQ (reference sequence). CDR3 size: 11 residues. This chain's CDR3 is CAVGGGNEQYF. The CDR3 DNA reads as TGTGCCGTTGGGGGGGGCAACGAGCAGTACTTC.

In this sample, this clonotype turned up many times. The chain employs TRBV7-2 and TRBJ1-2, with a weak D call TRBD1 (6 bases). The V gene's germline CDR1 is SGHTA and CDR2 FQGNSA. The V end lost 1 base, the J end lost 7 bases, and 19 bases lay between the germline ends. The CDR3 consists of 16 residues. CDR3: CASSLVDRYREGGYTF. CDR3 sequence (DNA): TGTGCCAGCAGCTTAGTGGATCGGTACAGGGAAGGTGGCTACACCTTC.

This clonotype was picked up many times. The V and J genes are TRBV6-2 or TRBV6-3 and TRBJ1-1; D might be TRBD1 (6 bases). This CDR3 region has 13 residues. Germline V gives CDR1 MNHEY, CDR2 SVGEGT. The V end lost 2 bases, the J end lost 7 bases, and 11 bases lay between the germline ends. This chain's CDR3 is CASSYQGKVEAFF. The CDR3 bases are TGTGCCAGCAGTTACCAGGGGAAGGTTGAAGCTTTCTTT.